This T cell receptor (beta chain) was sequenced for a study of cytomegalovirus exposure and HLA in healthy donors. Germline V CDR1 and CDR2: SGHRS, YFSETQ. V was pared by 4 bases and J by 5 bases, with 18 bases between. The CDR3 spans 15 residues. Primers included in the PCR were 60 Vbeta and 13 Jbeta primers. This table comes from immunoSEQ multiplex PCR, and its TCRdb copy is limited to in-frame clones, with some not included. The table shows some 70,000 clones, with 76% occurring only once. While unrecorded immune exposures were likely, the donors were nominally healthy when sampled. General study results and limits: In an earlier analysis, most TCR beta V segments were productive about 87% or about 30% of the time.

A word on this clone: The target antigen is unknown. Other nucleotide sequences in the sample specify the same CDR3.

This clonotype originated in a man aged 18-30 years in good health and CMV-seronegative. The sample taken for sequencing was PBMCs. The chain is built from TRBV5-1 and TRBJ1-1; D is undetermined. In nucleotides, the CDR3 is TGCGCCAGCAGCGGAACCGGGGAAACCAATACTGAAGCTTTCTTT. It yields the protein CASSGTGETNTEAFF.